This T cell receptor beta chain originates from a study of blood T cell repertoires in COVID-19. TCRdb keeps only in-frame clones here, not all; method: immunoSEQ multiplex PCR. The table includes about 84,000 clones, 86% detected once. V was cut by 5 bases and J by 9 bases, with 14 bases left in between. The CDR3 totals 13 residues. Germline loops: CDR1 SGHNT, CDR2 YENEEA. The material sequenced was peripheral blood. The sequence came from an elderly man with active or convalescent COVID-19. The V call is TRBV11-3, the J call TRBJ2-1; perhaps TRBD2 as D (5 bases). This CDR3 is CASSQRLLGEQFF. The CDR3 DNA sequence: TGTGCCAGCAGCCAACGACTACTTGGTGAGCAGTTCTTC.